The TCR beta chain described here comes from a study of CD8+ T cells in alopecia areata. Germline assignment: CDR1 SNHLY and CDR2 FYNNEI. The CDR3 covers 12 residues. Trimming left V 5 bases short and J 6 bases short, with 11 bases between. Notes on the study in general: Baseline CD8+ expansion's link to response remains uncertain, as there was one nonresponder. Normal-skin resident alphabeta T cells also appear among scalp sample sequences. Scalp clonality, together with expanded CD8+ clones among the top 100, fell significantly with tofacitinib.

On this clone itself: Its specificity is unknown.

Treatment in this sample: oral pan-JAK inhibitor, 5-10 mg twice daily. Sequencing used cDNA as its template, made by extracting RNA and reverse transcribing it. The assay was immunoSEQ multiplex PCR, and TCRdb's table has in-frame clones only and misses some. The repertoire holds 170,000 or so clones, around 71% seen once, with about 0.94% in the top ten. The chain recombines TRBV2 with TRBJ2-7; no clear D gene. This specimen consisted of CD4+ T cells sorted from blood, obtained at week 4, from a patient treated with tofacitinib. The sequence came from a human donor with alopecia areata. The CDR3 DNA sequence: TGTGCCAGCAGTACTACCCCGGGCGAGCAGTACTTC. Encoded protein: CASSTTPGEQYF.